Presented here are 5 T cell receptor delta chains from one specimen sequenced in a study of Vγ9Vδ2 T cells in congenital toxoplasmosis. TRGC- and TRDC-specific primers primed one-tube template-switch reverse transcription to make cDNA. The TRGC primer was designed to target TRGC1 and TRGC2 alike. TCRdb reprocessed the reads through CATT. The data hold about 890 delta-chain clones, with roughly 26% observed a single time. The material sequenced was gamma-delta T cells from blood. The source is a child under 10 years old born to a mother with Toxoplasma gondii infection during pregnancy, either congenitally infected or uninfected (not recorded which).

By share, this clone counts as large. The chain carries TRDV1 and TRDJ1, with D possibly being TRDD2 (6 bases). This CDR3 is built from 22 residues. V was pared by 1 base and J by 0 bases, with 30 bases between. CDR1 is TSWWSYY, CDR2 QGS, per germline. CDR3 loop: CALGERRANPTPLGQYTDKLIF. The DNA for the CDR3 is TGTGCTCTTGGGGAACGGCGAGCGAATCCTACGCCCTTGGGGCAGTACACCGATAAACTCATCTTT.

The rearrangement joins TRDV1 to TRDJ1; TRDD3 agrees at 9 bases. TCRdb offers no J gene call, so here the DNA was matched to germline to obtain one. V lost 5 bases to trimming and J lost 0 bases; unmatched junction nucleotides: 10. The CDR3 loop spans 17 amino acids. Looked up from germline, CDR1 is TSWWSYY and CDR2 is QGS. CDR3 in DNA: TGTGCTCTTGGGAATTCCTACTGGGGGACGTACACCGATAAACTCATCTTT. It yields the protein CALGNSYWGTYTDKLIF.

Turning to this clone: Possible read error: a much larger clone is one base away. Other DNA variants within this sample encode the same CDR3. The chain recombines TRDV1 with TRDJ1, with 9 nucleotides matching TRDD3. This CDR3 is 24 amino acids long. CDR1 is TSWWSYY and CDR2 is QGS in the germline V gene. The CDR3 is CALGELVARGDRPGDTKNTDKLIF. In DNA form, the CDR3 reads TGTGCTCTTGGGGAACTAGTCGCCCGAGGCGACCGTCCTGGGGATACGAAGAACACAGATAAACTCATCTTT.

About this clone: A far larger clone is one base from this, pointing to a likely read error. This sequence joins TRDV1 and TRDJ1; 13 bases match TRDD3. The J gene, absent from TCRdb, was called here by matching the DNA to germline. With V trimmed by 4 bases and J by 3 bases, 26 bases remained unmatched. CDR3 length equals 23 residues. CDR1 is TSWWSYY and CDR2 is QGS in the germline V gene. The CDR3 loop reads CALGVASSSPPYWGIREADKLIF. The CDR3 DNA reads TGTGCTCTTGGGGTAGCGTCTTCTTCTCCCCCGTACTGGGGGATACGGGAGGCCGATAAACTCATCTTT.

With regard to this clone: The likely explanation is a read error, given a far larger clone one base away. Other DNA sequences from this sample encode an identical CDR3 as well. V usage is TRDV2 and J usage is TRDJ1; the match to TRDD3 covers 10 bases. The CDR3 spans 21 residues. Germline V gene data show CDR1 as GEAIGNYY and CDR2 as EKD. The CDR3 nucleotides are TGTGCCTGTGACACCCTGAAGGCTTTTACCTTGGGGGATACAGACACAGATAAACTCATCTTT. This gives the protein CACDTLKAFTLGDTDTDKLIF.